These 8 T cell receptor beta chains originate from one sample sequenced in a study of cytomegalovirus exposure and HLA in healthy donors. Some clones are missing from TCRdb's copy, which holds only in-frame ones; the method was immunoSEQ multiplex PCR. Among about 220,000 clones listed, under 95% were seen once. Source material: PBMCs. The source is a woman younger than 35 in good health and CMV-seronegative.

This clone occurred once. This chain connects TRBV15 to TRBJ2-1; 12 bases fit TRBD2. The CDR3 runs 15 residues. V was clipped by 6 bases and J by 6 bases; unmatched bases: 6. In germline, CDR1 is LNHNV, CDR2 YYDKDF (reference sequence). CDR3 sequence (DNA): TGTGCCACCAGATCCGGGACTAGCGGGTCCAATGAGCAGTTCTTC. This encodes CATRSGTSGSNEQFF.

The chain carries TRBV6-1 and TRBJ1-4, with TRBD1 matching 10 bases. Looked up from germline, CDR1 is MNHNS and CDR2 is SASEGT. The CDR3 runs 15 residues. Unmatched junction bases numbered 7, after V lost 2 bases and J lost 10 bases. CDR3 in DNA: TGTGCCAGCAGTGAACACGGACAGGGGGTCGGAAAACTGTTTTTT. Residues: CASSEHGQGVGKLFF.

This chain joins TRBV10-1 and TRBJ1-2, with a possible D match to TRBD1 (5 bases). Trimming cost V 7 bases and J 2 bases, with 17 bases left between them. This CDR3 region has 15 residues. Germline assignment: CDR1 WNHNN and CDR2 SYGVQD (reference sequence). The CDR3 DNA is TGCGCCAGCAACAGAGATCGGGGGTCGAACTATGGCTACACCTTC. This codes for CASNRDRGSNYGYTF.

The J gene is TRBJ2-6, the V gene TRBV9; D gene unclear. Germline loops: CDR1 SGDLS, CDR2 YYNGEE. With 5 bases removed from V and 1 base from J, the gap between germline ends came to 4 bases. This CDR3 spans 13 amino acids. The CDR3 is CASSESGANVLTF. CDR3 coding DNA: TGTGCCAGCAGTGAGTCTGGGGCCAACGTCCTGACTTTC. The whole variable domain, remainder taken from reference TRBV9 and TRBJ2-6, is DSGVTQTPKHLITATGQRVTLRCSPRSGDLSVYWYQQSLDQGLQFLIQYYNGEERAKGNILERFSAQQFPDLHSELNLSSLELGDSALYFCASSESGANVLTFGAGSRLTVL.

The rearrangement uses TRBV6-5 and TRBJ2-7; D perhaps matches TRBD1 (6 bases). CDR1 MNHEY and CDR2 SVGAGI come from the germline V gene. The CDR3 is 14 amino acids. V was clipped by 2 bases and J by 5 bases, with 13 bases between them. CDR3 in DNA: TGTGCCAGCAGTTACCAGGGGCTACGCAACGAGCAGTACTTC. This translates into CASSYQGLRNEQYF.

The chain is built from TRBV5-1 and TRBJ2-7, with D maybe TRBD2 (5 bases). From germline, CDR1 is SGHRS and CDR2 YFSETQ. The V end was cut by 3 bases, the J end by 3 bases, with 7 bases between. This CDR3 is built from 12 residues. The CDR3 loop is CASSSRGYEQYF. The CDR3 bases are TGCGCCAGCAGCTCCCGGGGCTACGAGCAGTACTTC.

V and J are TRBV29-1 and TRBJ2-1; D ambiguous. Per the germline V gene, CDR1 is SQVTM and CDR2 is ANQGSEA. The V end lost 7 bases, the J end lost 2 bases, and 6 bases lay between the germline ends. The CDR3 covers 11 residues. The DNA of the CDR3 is TGCAGCGGCGTCACCTACAATGAGCAGTTCTTC. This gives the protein CSGVTYNEQFF.

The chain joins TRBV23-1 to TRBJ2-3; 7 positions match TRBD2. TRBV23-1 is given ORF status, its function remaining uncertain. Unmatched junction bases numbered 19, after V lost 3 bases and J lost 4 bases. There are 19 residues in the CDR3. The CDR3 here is CASSQNPSGGRGRPDTQYF. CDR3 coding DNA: TGCGCCAGCAGTCAGAACCCTAGCGGCGGAAGGGGTAGGCCAGATACGCAGTATTTT.